This TCR beta chain derives from a study of CD8 T cells in Susac syndrome. Study-wide results and caveats: The authors acknowledged that their TCR sequencing and HLA analysis involved a relatively small number of individuals.

Remarks on this clonotype: Its antigen is still unknown.

Roughly 0.45 to 1 ug RNA was reverse transcribed with random hexamers. One entry per CDR3 protein, called by TCRdb with MiXCR from the immunoSEQ multiplex PCR reads. This sample has under 350,000 distinct CDR3 sequences, with 90% to 95% found just once. There are 16 residues in the CDR3. Deletions cut 7 bases from V and 2 bases from J, with 20 bases between. Germline CDR1 is SNHLY and CDR2 is FYNNEI. Sequencing was performed on CD4+ T cells from PBMCs. The genes are TRBV2 and TRBJ1-1; TRBD1 might be the D (6 bases). The source of this sequence is a human donor with multiple sclerosis. CDR3 loop: CASMGRGTRENTEAFF. As DNA, the CDR3 is TGTGCCAGCATGGGCAGGGGCACGAGAGAAAACACTGAAGCTTTCTTT.